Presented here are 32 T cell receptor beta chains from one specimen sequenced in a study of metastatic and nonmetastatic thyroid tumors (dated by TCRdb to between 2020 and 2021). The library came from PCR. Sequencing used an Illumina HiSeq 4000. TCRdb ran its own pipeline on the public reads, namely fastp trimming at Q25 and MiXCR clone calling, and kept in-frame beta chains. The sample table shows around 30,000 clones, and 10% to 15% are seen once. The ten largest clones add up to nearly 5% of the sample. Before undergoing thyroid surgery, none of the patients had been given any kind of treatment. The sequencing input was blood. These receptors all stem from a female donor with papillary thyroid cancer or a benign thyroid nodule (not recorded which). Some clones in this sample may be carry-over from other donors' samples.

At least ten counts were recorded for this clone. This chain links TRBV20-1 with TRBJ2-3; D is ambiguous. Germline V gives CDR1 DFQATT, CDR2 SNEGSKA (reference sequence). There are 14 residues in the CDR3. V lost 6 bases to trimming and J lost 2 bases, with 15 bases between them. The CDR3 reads CSAIPGRVTDTQYF. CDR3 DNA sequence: TGCAGTGCAATACCTGGAAGGGTCACAGATACGCAGTATTTT.

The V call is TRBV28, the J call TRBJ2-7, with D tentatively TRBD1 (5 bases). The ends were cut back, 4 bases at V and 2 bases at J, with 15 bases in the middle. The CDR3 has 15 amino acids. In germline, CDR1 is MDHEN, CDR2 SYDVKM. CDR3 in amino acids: CASSSTWTWTYEQYF. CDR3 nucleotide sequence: TGTGCCAGCAGTTCAACCTGGACATGGACCTACGAGCAGTACTTC.

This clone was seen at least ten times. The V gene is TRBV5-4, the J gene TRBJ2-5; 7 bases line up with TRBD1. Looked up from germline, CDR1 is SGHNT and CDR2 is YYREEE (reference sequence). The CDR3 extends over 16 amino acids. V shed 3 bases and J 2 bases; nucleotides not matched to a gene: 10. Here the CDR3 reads CASSSARDRHQETQYF. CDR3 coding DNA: TGTGCCAGCAGCTCGGCCCGGGACAGACATCAAGAGACCCAGTACTTC.

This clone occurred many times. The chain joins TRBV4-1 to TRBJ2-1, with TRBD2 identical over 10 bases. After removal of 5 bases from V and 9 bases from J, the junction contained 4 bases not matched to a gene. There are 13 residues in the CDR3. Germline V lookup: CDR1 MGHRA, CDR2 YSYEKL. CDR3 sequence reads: CASSLPSGGEQFF. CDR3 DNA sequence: TGCGCCAGCAGCTTACCTAGCGGGGGTGAGCAGTTCTTC.

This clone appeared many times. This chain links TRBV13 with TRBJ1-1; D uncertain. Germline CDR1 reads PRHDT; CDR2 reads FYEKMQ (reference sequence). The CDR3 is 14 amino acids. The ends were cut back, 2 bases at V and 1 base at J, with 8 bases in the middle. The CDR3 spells CASSLSAGNTEAFF. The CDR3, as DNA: TGTGCCAGCAGCTTATCCGCGGGGAACACTGAAGCTTTCTTT. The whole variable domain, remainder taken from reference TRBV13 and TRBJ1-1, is AAGVIQSPRHLIKEKRETATLKCYPIPRHDTVYWYQQGPGQDPQFLISFYEKMQSDKGSIPDRFSAQQFSDYHSELNMSSLELGDSALYFCASSLSAGNTEAFFGQGTRLTVV.

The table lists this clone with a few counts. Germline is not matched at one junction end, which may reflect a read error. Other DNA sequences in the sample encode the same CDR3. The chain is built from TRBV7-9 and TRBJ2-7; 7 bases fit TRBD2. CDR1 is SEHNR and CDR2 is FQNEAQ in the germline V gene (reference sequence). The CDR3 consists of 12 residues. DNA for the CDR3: TGTGCCAGTAGCTTAGCGGGTTCCGAGCAGTACTTC. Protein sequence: CASSLAGSEQYF.

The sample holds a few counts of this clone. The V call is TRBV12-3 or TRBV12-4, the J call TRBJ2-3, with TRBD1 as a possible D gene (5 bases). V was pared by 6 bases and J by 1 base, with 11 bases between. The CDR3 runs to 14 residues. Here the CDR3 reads CASRKDTRTDTQYF. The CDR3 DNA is TGTGCCAGCAGAAAGGACACCCGCACAGATACGCAGTATTTT.

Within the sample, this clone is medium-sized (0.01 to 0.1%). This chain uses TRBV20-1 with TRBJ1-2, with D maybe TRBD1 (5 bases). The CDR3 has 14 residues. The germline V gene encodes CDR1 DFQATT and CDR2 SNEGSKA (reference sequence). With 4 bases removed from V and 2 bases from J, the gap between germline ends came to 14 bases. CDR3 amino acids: CSATGRGENYGYTF. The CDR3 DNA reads TGCAGTGCTACCGGGCGGGGGGAAAACTATGGCTACACCTTC.

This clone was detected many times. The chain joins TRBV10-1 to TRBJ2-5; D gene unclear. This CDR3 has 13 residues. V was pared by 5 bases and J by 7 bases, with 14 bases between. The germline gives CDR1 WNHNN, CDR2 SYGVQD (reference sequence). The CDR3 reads CASSPGRLRTQYF. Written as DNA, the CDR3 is TGCGCCAGCAGTCCTGGCCGGTTGAGGACCCAGTACTTC.

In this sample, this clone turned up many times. CDR3 DNA sequence: TGTGCCAGCTCACTTTCCTCTGGGGCCAACGTCCTGACTTTC. Protein sequence: CASSLSSGANVLTF. The chain joins TRBV18 to TRBJ2-6; unclear D gene. CDR3 length: 14 amino acids. Germline loops: CDR1 KGHSH, CDR2 LQKENI. Trimming removed 4 bases at V and 0 bases at J, with 4 bases between.

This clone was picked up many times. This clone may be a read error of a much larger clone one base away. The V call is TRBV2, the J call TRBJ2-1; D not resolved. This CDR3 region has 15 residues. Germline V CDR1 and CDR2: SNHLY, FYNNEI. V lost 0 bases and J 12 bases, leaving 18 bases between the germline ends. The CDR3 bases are TGTGCCAGCAGTGAAGCGCTGACCTCCTTCGGGCGGCAGTTCTTC. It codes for CASSEALTSFGRQFF.

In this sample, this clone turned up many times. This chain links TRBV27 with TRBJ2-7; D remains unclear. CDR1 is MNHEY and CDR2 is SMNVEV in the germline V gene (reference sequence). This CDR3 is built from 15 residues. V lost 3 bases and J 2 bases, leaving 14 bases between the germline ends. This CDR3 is CASSLRRTPTYEQYF. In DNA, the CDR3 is TGTGCCAGCAGTTTGCGACGGACCCCGACCTACGAGCAGTACTTC.

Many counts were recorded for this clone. CDR3 loop: CASQLAGMSSYEQYF. CDR3 nucleotide sequence: TGTGCCAGCCAACTAGCGGGGATGAGCTCCTACGAGCAGTACTTC. The chain recombines TRBV6-2 or TRBV6-3 with TRBJ2-7, with 10 positions matching TRBD2. The germline CDR1 and CDR2 sequences are MNHEY and SVGEGT. V dropped 8 bases and J dropped 0; count of bases not matched to a gene: 7. This CDR3 contains 15 residues.

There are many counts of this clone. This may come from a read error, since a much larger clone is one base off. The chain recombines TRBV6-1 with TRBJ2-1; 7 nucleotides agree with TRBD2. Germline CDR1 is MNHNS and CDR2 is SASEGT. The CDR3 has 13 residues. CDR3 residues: CASSRGLVNEQLF. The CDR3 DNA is TGTGCCAGCAGCCGTGGACTAGTCAATGAGCAGCTCTTC.

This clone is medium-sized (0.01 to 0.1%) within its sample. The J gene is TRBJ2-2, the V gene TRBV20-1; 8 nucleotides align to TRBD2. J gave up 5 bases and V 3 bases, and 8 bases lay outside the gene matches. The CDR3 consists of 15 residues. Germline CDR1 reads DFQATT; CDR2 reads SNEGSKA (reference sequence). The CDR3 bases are TGCAGTGCTAGTCCGATTAGCGGGAATACCGGGGAGCTGTTTTTT. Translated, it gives CSASPISGNTGELFF.

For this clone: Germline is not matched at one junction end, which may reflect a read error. Here the CDR3 DNA reads TGTGCCAGCATCTTAGGGCCGGTGGCAGGGGCCAACGTCCTGACTTTC. Its protein product is CASILGPVAGANVLTF. The chain couples TRBV7-2 to TRBJ2-6; no definite D call. This CDR3 spans 16 amino acids. Germline V CDR1 and CDR2: SGHTA, FQGNSA.

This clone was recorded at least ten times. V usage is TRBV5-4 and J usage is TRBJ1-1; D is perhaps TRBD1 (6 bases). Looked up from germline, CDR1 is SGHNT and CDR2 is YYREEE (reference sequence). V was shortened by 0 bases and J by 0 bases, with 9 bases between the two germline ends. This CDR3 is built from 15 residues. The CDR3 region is CASSLAGQLNTEAFF. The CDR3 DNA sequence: TGTGCCAGCAGCTTGGCCGGACAGTTGAACACTGAAGCTTTCTTT.

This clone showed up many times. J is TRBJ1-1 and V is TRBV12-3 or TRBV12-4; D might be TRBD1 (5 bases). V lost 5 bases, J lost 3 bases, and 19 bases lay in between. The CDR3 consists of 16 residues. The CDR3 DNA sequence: TGTGCCAGCAGTCGGGACGGTGTGGGGGAAGACACTGAAGCTTTCTTT. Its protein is CASSRDGVGEDTEAFF.

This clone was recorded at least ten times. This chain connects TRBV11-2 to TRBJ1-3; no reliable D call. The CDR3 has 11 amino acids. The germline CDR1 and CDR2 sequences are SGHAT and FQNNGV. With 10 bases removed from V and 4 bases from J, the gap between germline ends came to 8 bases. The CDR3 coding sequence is TGTGCCACCTCGGCCGGAAACACCATATATTTT. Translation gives CATSAGNTIYF.

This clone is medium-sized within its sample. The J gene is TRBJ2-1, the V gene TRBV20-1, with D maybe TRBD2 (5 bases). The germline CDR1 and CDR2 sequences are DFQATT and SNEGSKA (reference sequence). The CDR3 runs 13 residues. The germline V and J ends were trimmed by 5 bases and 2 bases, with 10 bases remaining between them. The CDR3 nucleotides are TGCAGTGCTGGACTCAGAACCTACAATGAGCAGTTCTTC. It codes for CSAGLRTYNEQFF.

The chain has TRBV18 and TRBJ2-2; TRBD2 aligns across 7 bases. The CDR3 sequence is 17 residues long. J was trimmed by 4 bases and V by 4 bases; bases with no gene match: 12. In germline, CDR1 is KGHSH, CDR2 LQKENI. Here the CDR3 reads CASSQQFELATTGELFF. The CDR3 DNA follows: TGTGCCAGCTCACAACAATTCGAACTAGCGACCACCGGGGAGCTGTTTTTT. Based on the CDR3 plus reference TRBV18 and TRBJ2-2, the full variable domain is NAGVMQNPRHLVRRRGQEARLRCSPMKGHSHVYWYRQLPEEGLKFMVYLQKENIIDESGMPKERFSAEFPKEGPSILRIQQVVRGDSAAYFCASSQQFELATTGELFFGEGSRLTVL.

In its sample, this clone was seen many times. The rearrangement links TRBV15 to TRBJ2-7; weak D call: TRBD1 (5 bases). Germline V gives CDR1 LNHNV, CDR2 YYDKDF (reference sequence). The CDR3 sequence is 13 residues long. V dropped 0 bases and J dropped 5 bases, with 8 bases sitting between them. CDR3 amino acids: CATSRDQGDEQYF. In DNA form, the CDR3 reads TGTGCCACCAGCAGAGATCAAGGGGACGAGCAGTACTTC.

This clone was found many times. The CDR3 nucleotides read TGTGCCAGCAGCTTATATTCGGGGAACACCGGGGAGCTGTTTTTT. Residues: CASSLYSGNTGELFF. The V and J genes are TRBV7-9 and TRBJ2-2; D is undetermined. Germline V lookup: CDR1 SEHNR, CDR2 FQNEAQ (reference sequence). The CDR3 sequence is 15 residues long. V was cut by 2 bases and J by 1 base, with 8 bases left in between.

This CDR3 is CSAHKGRAFYEQYF. Here the CDR3 DNA reads TGCAGTGCTCATAAGGGGAGGGCTTTCTACGAGCAGTACTTC. The chain uses TRBV20-1 and TRBJ2-7, with 7 nucleotides matching TRBD2. The CDR3 length is 14 residues. Trimming cost V 5 bases and J 3 bases; bases outside gene matches: 10. Germline V gives CDR1 DFQATT, CDR2 SNEGSKA (reference sequence).

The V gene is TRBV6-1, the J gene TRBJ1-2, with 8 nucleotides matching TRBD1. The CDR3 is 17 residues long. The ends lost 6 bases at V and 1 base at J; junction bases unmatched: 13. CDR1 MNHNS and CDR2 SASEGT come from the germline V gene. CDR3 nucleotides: TGTGCCAGCAGCCCCGGTCCACGGACAGGGTTTAACTATGGCTACACCTTC. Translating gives CASSPGPRTGFNYGYTF.

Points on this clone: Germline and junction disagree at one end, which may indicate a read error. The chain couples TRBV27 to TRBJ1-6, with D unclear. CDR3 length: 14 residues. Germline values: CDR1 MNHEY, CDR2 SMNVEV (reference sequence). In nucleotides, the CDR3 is TGCACCAGCAGTTTACCCAGAAGGAATTCACCCCTCCACTTT. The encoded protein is CTSSLPRRNSPLHF.

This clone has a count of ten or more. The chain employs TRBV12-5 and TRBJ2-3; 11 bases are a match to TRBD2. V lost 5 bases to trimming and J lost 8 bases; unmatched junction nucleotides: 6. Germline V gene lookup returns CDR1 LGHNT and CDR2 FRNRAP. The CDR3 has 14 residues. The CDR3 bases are TGTGCTAGTGGTGAACTAGCGGGAGTTTCTACGCAGTATTTT. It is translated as CASGELAGVSTQYF.

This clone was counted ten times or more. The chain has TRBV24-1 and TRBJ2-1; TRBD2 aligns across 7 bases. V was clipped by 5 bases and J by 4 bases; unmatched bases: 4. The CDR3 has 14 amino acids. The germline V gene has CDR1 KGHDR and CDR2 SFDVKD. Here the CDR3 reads CATSGLAAYNEQFF. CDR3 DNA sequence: TGTGCCACCAGTGGGCTAGCGGCTTACAATGAGCAGTTCTTC.

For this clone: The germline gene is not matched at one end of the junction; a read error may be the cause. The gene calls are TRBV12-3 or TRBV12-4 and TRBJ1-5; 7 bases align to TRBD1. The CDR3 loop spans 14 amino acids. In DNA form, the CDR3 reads TGTGCCAGCAGCCAAGGACAGGACAATCAGCTCCAGCATTTT. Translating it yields CASSQGQDNQLQHF.

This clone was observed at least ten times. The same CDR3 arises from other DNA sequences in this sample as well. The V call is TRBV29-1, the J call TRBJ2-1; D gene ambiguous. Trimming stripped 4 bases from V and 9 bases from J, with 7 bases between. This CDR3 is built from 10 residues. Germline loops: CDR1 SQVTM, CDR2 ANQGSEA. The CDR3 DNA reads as TGCAGCGTTGGGCCCAGTGAGCAGTTCTTC. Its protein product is CSVGPSEQFF.

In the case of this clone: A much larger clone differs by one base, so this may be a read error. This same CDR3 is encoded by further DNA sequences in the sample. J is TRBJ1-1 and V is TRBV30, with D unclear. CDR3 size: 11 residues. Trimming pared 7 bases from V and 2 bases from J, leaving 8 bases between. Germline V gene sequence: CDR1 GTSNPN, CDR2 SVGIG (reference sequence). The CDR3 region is CAYGDNTEAFF. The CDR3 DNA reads TGTGCCTATGGAGACAACACTGAAGCTTTCTTT.

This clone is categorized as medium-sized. The CDR3 spells CSANPGTGGYNEQFF. DNA of the CDR3: TGCAGTGCCAACCCCGGGACAGGGGGTTACAATGAGCAGTTCTTC. The chain joins TRBV20-1 to TRBJ2-1; TRBD1 aligns across 11 bases. The J segment lost 4 bases and the V segment lost 6 bases, leaving 8 bases of the junction unmatched. The CDR3 runs to 15 residues. In germline, CDR1 is DFQATT, CDR2 SNEGSKA (reference sequence).